Following are 9 T cell receptor beta chains from one sample sequenced in a study of PD-1 blockade in mismatch repair-deficient tumors (dated by TCRdb to about 2017). Preparation of the library involved the immunoSEQ multiplex PCR assay. Here the immuneACCESS table is served through TCRdb, limited to in-frame sequences with V and J called. Missing clones are a known gap in these copies; in checked studies unresolved V genes cover under half, and the rest lacks a known reason. The sample table lists under 75,000 clones, 70% to 90% of them with a count of one. Approximately 14% of the sample is held by the ten biggest clonotypes. This sample comprised peripheral blood, obtained 52 weeks after starting pembrolizumab. Source of these receptors: an adult with mismatch repair-deficient cancer.

The chain links TRBV5-6 to TRBJ2-5; weak D call: TRBD2 (6 bases). This CDR3 is built from 14 residues. Between the trimmed V and J ends, which lost 4 bases and 2 bases, there was a span of 12 bases. From germline, CDR1 is SGHDT and CDR2 YYEEEE. CDR3 residues: CASSPSGGQETQYF. In DNA, the CDR3 is TGTGCCAGCAGCCCGTCCGGAGGGCAAGAGACCCAGTACTTC.

The chain couples TRBV7-6 to TRBJ2-1; 12 bases map to TRBD2. J was trimmed by 7 bases and V by 2 bases; bases with no gene match: 24. This CDR3 is built from 22 residues. Per the germline V gene, CDR1 is SGHVS and CDR2 is FNYEAQ. CDR3 sequence: CASSLPGLAGPLRSLWGNEQFF. DNA of the CDR3: TGTGCCAGCAGCTTACCGGGACTAGCGGGCCCGCTCCGCTCCCTGTGGGGGAATGAGCAGTTCTTC.

J is TRBJ1-1 and V is TRBV30; weak D call: TRBD1 (5 bases). The V end was cut by 3 bases, the J end by 0 bases, with 8 bases between. CDR3 length: 13 residues. Germline assignment: CDR1 GTSNPN and CDR2 SVGIG (reference sequence). The CDR3 DNA reads TGTGCCTGGAGCGGGGGTATGAACACTGAAGCTTTCTTT. It specifies CAWSGGMNTEAFF.

J is TRBJ2-1 and V is TRBV27; possible D gene TRBD2, 5 bases. Trimming took off 0 bases at V and 9 bases at J, with 6 bases between the two ends. The germline gives CDR1 MNHEY, CDR2 SMNVEV (reference sequence). This CDR3 has 12 residues. The CDR3 protein is CASSLSGSEQFF. The CDR3 bases are TGTGCCAGCAGTTTATCGGGGAGTGAGCAGTTCTTC.

The gene calls are TRBV18 and TRBJ2-1, with TRBD2 matching over 8 bases. Germline-derived CDR1 and CDR2 are KGHSH and LQKENI. The CDR3 loop spans 17 amino acids. With V trimmed by 3 bases and J by 7 bases, 14 bases remained unmatched. CDR3 coding DNA: TGTGCCAGCTCACCCCCAGGCGGGAGGACGACCGGGAATGAGCAGTTCTTC. This gives the protein CASSPPGGRTTGNEQFF.

The rearrangement uses TRBV19 and TRBJ2-3, with 8 bases matching TRBD1. V was pared by 4 bases and J by 0 bases, with 9 bases of the junction left unmatched. This CDR3 has 17 residues. Looked up from germline, CDR1 is LNHDA and CDR2 is SQIVND (reference sequence). This CDR3 is CASSTPGTGSSTDTQYF. DNA for the CDR3: TGTGCCAGTAGTACCCCCGGGACAGGCTCTAGCACAGATACGCAGTATTTT.

The chain carries TRBV5-6 and TRBJ1-2; no reliable D call. The CDR3 loop spans 14 amino acids. Germline-derived CDR1 and CDR2 are SGHDT and YYEEEE. V was pared by 1 base and J by 4 bases, with 11 bases between. The DNA for the CDR3 is TGTGCCAGCAGCTTGTTGGAAGGCGCCTATGGCTACACCTTC. Translated: CASSLLEGAYGYTF.

The DNA for the CDR3 is TGCGCCAGCAGCCGCGGCGGCCAGCCTAACAATGAGCAGTTCTTC. Amino acid sequence: CASSRGGQPNNEQFF. The rearrangement joins TRBV4-3 to TRBJ2-1; D call uncertain. Germline V CDR1 and CDR2: LGHNA, YSLEER. V was clipped by 4 bases and J by 5 bases, with 15 bases between them. This CDR3 is 15 amino acids long.

The chain is built from TRBV5-4 and TRBJ2-3; TRBD1 matches at 9 bases. With 4 bases clipped from V and 4 bases from J, the junction kept 4 bases outside the gene matches. This CDR3 has 14 residues. The germline V gene has CDR1 SGHNT and CDR2 YYREEE (reference sequence). CDR3 amino acids: CASSPGQGADTQYF. The CDR3 coding sequence is TGTGCCAGCAGCCCGGGACAGGGAGCAGATACGCAGTATTTT.